The 9 T cell receptor beta chains in this list originate from one sample, sequenced in a study of T cells after yellow fever vaccination. TCRdb processed the 5' RACE reads anew with MiXCR; each CDR3 protein has one entry. Of roughly 330,000 distinct CDR3 sequences in the sample, around 3.9% were seen once. The sequencing used PBMCs, collected 5 days after the yellow fever booster vaccination. These receptors all stem from a young man who received the YFV17D yellow fever vaccine.

This clonotype came up many times. V is TRBV6-6 and J is TRBJ2-2; D uncertain. This CDR3 comprises 13 residues. Germline V CDR1 and CDR2: MNHNY, SVGAGI (reference sequence). Deletions cut 3 bases from V and 6 bases from J, with 8 bases between. The CDR3 sequence is CASSYLTAGELFF. CDR3 nucleotides: TGTGCCAGCAGTTATCTTACAGCCGGGGAGCTGTTTTTT.

This clonotype was detected only a few times. The chain carries TRBV19 and TRBJ1-1; 9 bases line up with TRBD1. The CDR3 is 16 amino acids. Trimming took 5 bases from V and 1 from J; bases not matched to a gene: 8. The V gene's germline CDR1 is LNHDA and CDR2 SQIVND (reference sequence). CDR3: CASSPRTGARNTEAFF. The CDR3 bases are TGTGCCAGTAGTCCGAGGACAGGGGCCCGGAACACTGAAGCTTTCTTT. The whole variable domain, remainder taken from reference TRBV19 and TRBJ1-1, is DGGITQSPKYLFRKEGQNVTLSCEQNLNHDAMYWYRQDPGQGLRLIYYSQIVNDFQKGDIAEGYSVSREKKESFPLTVTSAQKNPTAFYLCASSPRTGARNTEAFFGQGTRLTVV.

This chain joins TRBV5-1 and TRBJ1-6; D remains ambiguous. Germline loops: CDR1 SGHRS, CDR2 YFSETQ. Trimming removed 0 bases from V and 8 bases from J, with 6 bases in between. This CDR3 region has 13 residues. This chain's CDR3 is CASSLDSDSPLHF. The CDR3 DNA follows: TGCGCCAGCAGCTTGGACAGCGATTCACCCCTCCACTTT.

This clonotype was recorded many times. This sequence joins TRBV5-1 and TRBJ2-5; 9 bases fit TRBD2. The CDR3 length is 17 residues. V was clipped by 4 bases and J by 4 bases; unmatched bases: 14. Germline V lookup: CDR1 SGHRS, CDR2 YFSETQ. The CDR3 DNA reads as TGCGCCAGCAGCCTTCTGGGCGGGGGGGTCGGAAGAGAGACCCAGTACTTC. Amino acid sequence: CASSLLGGGVGRETQYF.

V is TRBV6-5 and J is TRBJ1-6; TRBD1 is a possible D gene (5 bases). The CDR3 runs to 18 residues. Germline lookup yields CDR1 MNHEY and CDR2 SVGAGI. Trimming took off 2 bases at V and 7 bases at J, with 21 bases between the two ends. The CDR3 here is CASSYTGVSGRGNSPLHF. CDR3 DNA sequence: TGTGCCAGCAGTTACACGGGGGTGTCGGGGCGGGGAAATTCACCCCTCCACTTT.

This chain connects TRBV7-6 to TRBJ2-2, with TRBD1 matching 9 bases. Germline V gene lookup returns CDR1 SGHVS and CDR2 FNYEAQ. V lost 5 bases and J lost 5; bases outside the gene matches: 9. The CDR3 length is 16 residues. The CDR3 sequence is CASSPRGQGWTGELFF. The CDR3, as DNA: TGTGCCAGCAGCCCCCGAGGACAGGGGTGGACCGGGGAGCTGTTTTTT. Supplemented by reference TRBV7-6 and TRBJ2-2, the full variable domain reads GAGVSQSPRYKVTKRGQDVALRCDPISGHVSLYWYRQALGQGPEFLTYFNYEAQQDKSGLPNDRFSAERPEGSISTLTIQRTEQRDSAMYRCASSPRGQGWTGELFFGEGSRLTVL.

This clonotype has a count of ten or more. J is TRBJ2-7 and V is TRBV18, with D possibly TRBD2 on 5 matching bases. The CDR3 is 13 residues long. The germline CDR1 and CDR2 sequences are KGHSH and LQKENI. Trimming removed 3 bases from V and 6 bases from J, with 12 bases in between. The chain's CDR3 is CASSPPGRSEQYV. The CDR3 nucleotides are TGTGCCAGCTCACCCCCGGGGAGATCCGAGCAGTACGTC.

At least ten counts were recorded for this clonotype. The rearrangement uses TRBV5-1 and TRBJ2-5, with 11 bases lining up with TRBD1. The CDR3 sequence is 14 residues long. Unmatched junction bases numbered 5, after V lost 6 bases and J lost 4 bases. In germline, CDR1 is SGHRS, CDR2 YFSETQ. The CDR3 sequence: CASTGQGAGETQYF. In nucleotides, the CDR3 is TGCGCCAGCACCGGACAGGGGGCCGGAGAGACCCAGTACTTC.

This clonotype has more than one count but fewer than ten. The chain links TRBV7-6 to TRBJ2-2; 8 bases are a match to TRBD1. V shed 1 base and J 5 bases; nucleotides not matched to a gene: 3. Germline-derived CDR1 and CDR2 are SGHVS and FNYEAQ. The CDR3 is 15 amino acids. The CDR3 DNA is TGTGCCAGCAGCTTAGTCTACAGGGGGACCGGGGAGCTGTTTTTT. Its protein product is CASSLVYRGTGELFF.